Presented here are 26 T cell receptor beta chains from one specimen sequenced in a study of spatial heterogeneity in lung cancer. TCRdb redid the calling of the 5' RACE reads with MiXCR, one entry per CDR3 protein. This table has roughly 120,000 distinct CDR3 sequences, more than 10% appearing once. Time point given: blood at routine non-recurrence follow-up after resection. The material was PBMCs, obtained at follow-up. Every receptor here comes from a female donor with early-stage non-small cell lung cancer.

The genes are TRBV7-2 and TRBJ2-1; 9 bases match TRBD1. V shed 5 bases and J 5 bases; nucleotides not matched to a gene: 4. The CDR3 totals 14 residues. Germline V gene data show CDR1 as SGHTA and CDR2 as FQGNSA. The DNA of the CDR3 is TGTGCCAGCAGCGCGGACAGGGGCAACAATGAGCAGTTCTTC. Translation gives CASSADRGNNEQFF.

This clonotype was found a few times. J is TRBJ2-3 and V is TRBV5-4; D is ambiguous. Germline CDR1 SGHNT, CDR2 YYREEE (reference sequence). V was trimmed by 3 bases and J by 2 bases, leaving 10 bases between them. CDR3 length: 14 amino acids. The CDR3 sequence: CASSYPPYTDTQYF. In DNA, the CDR3 is TGTGCCAGCAGCTACCCCCCTTACACAGATACGCAGTATTTT.

The chain couples TRBV19 to TRBJ1-4, with 9 bases identical to TRBD1. The trim removed 6 bases at V and 5 bases at J, leaving 7 bases unmatched. The CDR3 runs to 15 residues. CDR1 is LNHDA and CDR2 is SQIVND in the germline V gene (reference sequence). This chain's CDR3 is CASREGQGRNEKLFF. In DNA, the CDR3 is TGTGCCAGTAGAGAAGGACAGGGGCGAAATGAAAAACTGTTTTTT.

The rearrangement uses TRBV20-1 and TRBJ1-5; D possibly corresponds to TRBD1 (6 bases). Trimming cost V 2 bases and J 7 bases, with 21 bases left between them. Germline CDR1 reads DFQATT; CDR2 reads SNEGSKA (reference sequence). The CDR3 contains 16 residues. The CDR3 bases are TGCAGTGCTAGAACCTCAGGGGCCCGTACAAACCAGCCCCAGCATTTT. Protein sequence: CSARTSGARTNQPQHF.

In this sample, this clonotype turned up a few times. This chain links TRBV6-6 with TRBJ2-2, with TRBD2 identical over 10 bases. The J segment lost 3 bases and the V segment lost 4 bases, leaving 5 bases of the junction unmatched. Germline V CDR1 and CDR2: MNHNY, SVGAGI (reference sequence). The CDR3 is made up of 16 amino acids. The CDR3 coding sequence is TGTGCCAGCAGTTTTATCGGACTAGCGGACACCGGGGAGCTGTTTTTT. Translated: CASSFIGLADTGELFF.

At least ten counts were recorded for this clonotype. The genes are TRBV6-2 or TRBV6-3 and TRBJ2-1, with TRBD2 identical over 7 bases. Germline lookup yields CDR1 MNHEY and CDR2 SVGEGT. Trimming took 7 bases from V and 2 from J; bases not matched to a gene: 8. The CDR3 runs 15 residues. CDR3 DNA: TGTGCCAGCACCCACAGGCTAGCGGCCTACAATGAGCAGTTCTTC. Translating it yields CASTHRLAAYNEQFF.

This clonotype was seen repeatedly, ten times or more. CDR3 sequence (DNA): TGCAGTGCTAGAGATCGGGACAGCGAAAAGACCCAGTACTTC. It specifies CSARDRDSEKTQYF. The chain combines TRBV20-1 with TRBJ2-5; 7 nucleotides align to TRBD1. The CDR3 runs to 14 residues. The V gene's germline CDR1 is DFQATT and CDR2 SNEGSKA (reference sequence). With V trimmed by 0 bases and J by 6 bases, 7 bases remained unmatched.

The chain has TRBV7-2 and TRBJ2-4; D tentatively fits TRBD1 or TRBD2 (5 bases each). Germline V gene data show CDR1 as SGHTA and CDR2 as FQGNSA. V lost 5 bases, J lost 1 base, and 18 bases lay in between. The CDR3 covers 17 residues. CDR3 sequence reads: CASSLGDTGTAKNIQYF. The CDR3 nucleotides read TGTGCCAGCAGCCTGGGGGATACCGGGACGGCCAAAAACATTCAGTACTTC. Supplemented by reference TRBV7-2 and TRBJ2-4, the full variable domain reads GAGVSQSPSNKVTEKGKDVELRCDPISGHTALYWYRQSLGQGLEFLIYFQGNSAPDKSGLPSDRFSAERTGGSVSTLTIQRTQQEDSAVYLCASSLGDTGTAKNIQYFGAGTRLSVL.

This clonotype has only a few counts. This chain uses TRBV5-6 with TRBJ2-7; D not resolved. CDR1 is SGHDT, CDR2 YYEEEE, per germline. The CDR3 is 14 residues long. Trimming removed 2 bases at V and 0 bases at J, with 9 bases between. The CDR3 DNA sequence: TGTGCCAGCAGCTTAATGGCTACCTCCTACGAGCAGTACTTC. It encodes CASSLMATSYEQYF.

In its sample, this clonotype was seen a few times. The J gene is TRBJ1-1, the V gene TRBV30; the D is unclear. CDR3 size: 14 residues. V lost 0 bases to trimming and J lost 5 bases, with 13 bases between them. Per the germline V gene, CDR1 is GTSNPN and CDR2 is SVGIG (reference sequence). The CDR3 DNA reads TGTGCCTGGAGTGTGGGAGGGAGTAGTACTGAAGCTTTCTTT. Translation gives CAWSVGGSSTEAFF.

This clonotype showed up many times. This chain connects TRBV20-1 to TRBJ1-4, with 10 positions matching TRBD1. Germline V CDR1 and CDR2: DFQATT, SNEGSKA (reference sequence). V was pared by 7 bases and J by 7 bases, with 6 bases of the junction left unmatched. This CDR3 has 13 amino acids. CDR3 amino acids: CSVLTGGFEKLFF. Here the CDR3 DNA reads TGCAGTGTACTGACAGGGGGCTTTGAAAAACTGTTTTTT.

The V and J genes are TRBV3-1 and TRBJ2-1; 8 bases map to TRBD1. The DNA end is a closer match to TRBJ2-7, so the J assignment may be wrong. Germline V gene lookup returns CDR1 LGHDT and CDR2 YNNKEL (reference sequence). There are 15 residues in the CDR3. The CDR3 coding sequence is TGTGCCAGCAGCCAAGCCGGGACAGGAAGGAATGAGCAGTACTTC. It is translated as CASSQAGTGRNEQYF.

V usage is TRBV9 and J usage is TRBJ2-3; D is undetermined. This CDR3 region has 14 residues. The V end was cut by 3 bases, the J end by 1 base, with 9 bases between. Germline V gene lookup returns CDR1 SGDLS and CDR2 YYNGEE. CDR3 DNA sequence: TGTGCCAGCAGCGCCGAATCGGGCACAGATACGCAGTATTTT. It translates to CASSAESGTDTQYF.

This clonotype was recorded many times. V usage is TRBV10-3 and J usage is TRBJ1-4; the D gene is possibly TRBD1 (6 bases). The CDR3 is 14 residues long. Germline V lookup: CDR1 ENHRY, CDR2 SYGVKD. The V and J ends lost 3 bases and 5 bases respectively, with 10 bases between them. The CDR3 DNA reads TGTGCCATCAGTGAAACAGGGAACAATGAAAAACTGTTTTTT. Protein product: CAISETGNNEKLFF.

The chain has TRBV20-1 and TRBJ2-1, with 11 bases fitting TRBD2. The germline gives CDR1 DFQATT, CDR2 SNEGSKA (reference sequence). This CDR3 is built from 15 residues. The V and J ends lost 6 bases and 0 bases, in that order; junction bases with no gene match: 4. The CDR3 reads CSARTSGHSYNEQFF. As DNA, the CDR3 is TGCAGTGCGAGGACTAGCGGGCACTCCTACAATGAGCAGTTCTTC.

J is TRBJ2-1 and V is TRBV19; 7 nucleotides agree with TRBD2. This CDR3 is 15 amino acids long. Germline assignment: CDR1 LNHDA and CDR2 SQIVND (reference sequence). The J segment lost 7 bases and the V segment lost 4 bases, leaving 10 bases of the junction unmatched. The CDR3 loop reads CASSSRAGVGNEQFF. Written as DNA, the CDR3 is TGTGCCAGTAGTAGTAGGGCGGGAGTCGGGAATGAGCAGTTCTTC.

V is TRBV6-6 and J is TRBJ1-2; D is perhaps TRBD1 (6 bases). Trimming removed 6 bases at V and 2 bases at J, with 13 bases between. The germline V gene has CDR1 MNHNY and CDR2 SVGAGI (reference sequence). This CDR3 spans 14 amino acids. The CDR3 DNA reads as TGTGCCAGCAGGGAAGGGGGAGGGAACTATGGCTACACCTTC. Amino acids: CASREGGGNYGYTF.

The rearrangement links TRBV1 to TRBJ2-7. TRBV1 has pseudogene status. CDR3 length: 18 residues. DNA of the CDR3: TGCACCAGCAGCCAAGATGCAATAATACCCGATCCGATGGGCGAGCAGTACGTC. Translating gives CTSSQDAIIPDPMGEQYV.

This clonotype was counted many times. The chain recombines TRBV28 with TRBJ2-7, with D possibly matching TRBD2 (5 bases). The V end lost 3 bases, the J end lost 4 bases, and 16 bases lay between the germline ends. CDR1 and CDR2 (germline): MDHEN, SYDVKM. The CDR3 length is 15 residues. For the CDR3, the DNA is TGTGCCAGCAGTTTCGCTGGGAGTCTGGGGTACGAGCAGTACTTC. Protein product: CASSFAGSLGYEQYF.

The V and J genes are TRBV7-9 and TRBJ2-7; 12 nucleotides line up with TRBD2. The CDR3 contains 14 residues. The trim removed 4 bases at V and 2 bases at J, leaving 0 bases unmatched. The germline V gene has CDR1 SEHNR and CDR2 FQNEAQ (reference sequence). The CDR3 DNA follows: TGTGCCAGCAGCTCTAGCGGGAGGGCCTACGAGCAGTACGTC. This codes for CASSSSGRAYEQYV.

The genes are TRBV7-3 and TRBJ2-3, with D perhaps matching TRBD1 (5 bases). With 5 bases removed from V and 2 bases from J, the gap between germline ends came to 8 bases. The CDR3 runs to 13 residues. Germline V gene sequence: CDR1 SGHTA, CDR2 FQGTGA. The CDR3 region is CASSKTVTDTQYF. The CDR3 coding sequence is TGTGCCAGCAGCAAGACAGTCACAGATACGCAGTATTTT.

This chain joins TRBV5-6 and TRBJ2-5, with D unclear. The CDR3 loop spans 13 amino acids. In germline, CDR1 is SGHDT, CDR2 YYEEEE. Trimming removed 6 bases from V and 4 bases from J, with 13 bases in between. The CDR3 nucleotides read TGTGCCAGCACCGAGATCCCGTCAGAGACCCAGTACTTC. Encoded protein: CASTEIPSETQYF.

The chain couples TRBV7-2 to TRBJ2-3; 9 nucleotides align to TRBD2. Losses at the gene ends were 0 bases for V and 1 base for J; bases not matched to a gene: 2. Germline values: CDR1 SGHTA, CDR2 FQGNSA. The CDR3 extends over 16 amino acids. The CDR3 nucleotides read TGTGCCAGCAGCTTAGCGCCTAGCGGGGGCACAGATACGCAGTATTTT. This translates into CASSLAPSGGTDTQYF.

This clonotype was seen ten or more times. The chain couples TRBV29-1 to TRBJ2-4; 7 bases are a match to TRBD1. Looked up from germline, CDR1 is SQVTM and CDR2 is ANQGSEA. The V gene end was trimmed by 2 bases and the J gene end by 9 bases; junction bases not matched to a gene: 4. CDR3 size: 12 residues. CDR3 residues: CSVEPTGSIQYF. Written as DNA, the CDR3 is TGCAGCGTTGAACCGACAGGGAGCATTCAGTACTTC.

The genes are TRBV20-1 and TRBJ1-2; no definite D call. The CDR3 sequence is 11 residues long. Germline V gives CDR1 DFQATT, CDR2 SNEGSKA (reference sequence). The ends were cut back, 7 bases at V and 3 bases at J, with 9 bases in the middle. CDR3 bases: TGCAGTGGGAGCACAGACTATGGCTACACCTTC. Translated, it gives CSGSTDYGYTF.

The chain uses TRBV11-2 and TRBJ2-1, with no clear D. Germline CDR1 and CDR2: SGHAT and FQNNGV. V was shortened by 0 bases and J by 11 bases, with 20 bases between the two germline ends. The CDR3 runs 16 residues. The CDR3 DNA reads as TGTGCCAGCAGCTTAGATGGTCCAGTACTTACAATGAAGCAGTTCTTC. Translated, it gives CASSLDGPVLTMKQFF.